These 31 T cell receptor beta chains originate from one sample sequenced in a study of cytomegalovirus exposure and HLA in healthy donors. This table comes from immunoSEQ multiplex PCR, and its TCRdb copy is limited to in-frame clones, with some not included. The repertoire consists of around 190,000 clones, with around 88% occurring once and the leading ten covering 1.4% to 1.5%. Sequenced sample: PBMCs. Every receptor here comes from a woman under 30 in good health and CMV-seronegative.

The V and J genes are TRBV6-1 and TRBJ2-2, with D perhaps TRBD2 (6 bases). V dropped 5 bases and J dropped 2 bases, with 9 bases sitting between them. Per germline, CDR1 MNHNS and CDR2 SASEGT. CDR3 size: 14 residues. The CDR3 DNA is TGTGCCAGCAGTTGGGGGGTTAACACCGGGGAGCTGTTTTTT. Protein product: CASSWGVNTGELFF.

CDR3: CASSVRQSYGYTF. CDR3 DNA sequence: TGTGCCAGCAGTGTGCGACAGTCCTATGGCTACACCTTC. V gene TRBV6-1 combines with J gene TRBJ1-2, with D perhaps TRBD1 (5 bases). CDR1 is MNHNS, CDR2 SASEGT, per germline. The length of the CDR3 is 13 residues. V was cut by 4 bases and J by 4 bases, with 10 bases left in between.

The V call is TRBV9, the J call TRBJ1-6; 11 bases are shared with TRBD1. In germline, CDR1 is SGDLS, CDR2 YYNGEE. The ends lost 4 bases at V and 1 base at J; junction bases unmatched: 19. The CDR3 runs to 22 residues. The CDR3: CASSPNLGPQGTGGSYNSPLHF. CDR3 in DNA: TGTGCCAGCAGCCCAAACCTAGGGCCACAGGGGACAGGGGGGTCCTATAATTCACCCCTCCACTTT.

The chain links TRBV4-1 to TRBJ2-1, with 10 bases aligning to TRBD2. Trimming took 0 bases from V and 6 from J; bases not matched to a gene: 11. Germline CDR1 and CDR2: MGHRA and YSYEKL. The CDR3 is made up of 18 amino acids. CDR3 sequence reads: CASSQEVGSGRGSNEQFF. CDR3 nucleotides: TGCGCCAGCAGCCAAGAAGTGGGGAGCGGGAGGGGCTCCAATGAGCAGTTCTTC.

The chain joins TRBV30 to TRBJ2-1, with D perhaps TRBD2 (7 bases). CDR3 size: 13 residues. The germline V gene encodes CDR1 GTSNPN and CDR2 SVGIG (reference sequence). V was pared by 5 bases and J by 9 bases, with 17 bases between. The CDR3 bases are TGTGCCTGGTCCCGGGGGGCAGGGACTGAGCAGTTCTTC. Amino acid sequence: CAWSRGAGTEQFF.

The chain uses TRBV29-1 and TRBJ1-2; no definite D call. Trimming took off 7 bases at V and 1 base at J, with 16 bases between the two ends. The CDR3 contains 14 residues. Germline V CDR1 and CDR2: SQVTM, ANQGSEA. CDR3 sequence reads: CSAAEPGLNYGYTF. The CDR3 DNA reads as TGCAGCGCCGCAGAACCAGGACTTAACTATGGCTACACCTTC.

This clone came up once. J is TRBJ2-1 and V is TRBV12-1; the D segment call TRBD2 is taken from the table without a DNA check. TRBV12-1 is described as a pseudogene. The CDR3 is 16 amino acids. This chain's CDR3 is CASSFATTCSYNEQFF. CDR3 bases: TGTGCCAGCAGCTTTGCCACTACTTGTTCCTACAATGAGCAGTTCTTC.

V gene TRBV27 combines with J gene TRBJ1-5; 7 nucleotides line up with TRBD1. Trimming at V came to 3 bases and at J to 4 bases, leaving 3 bases not matched to a gene. Germline lookup yields CDR1 MNHEY and CDR2 SMNVEV (reference sequence). CDR3 size: 14 residues. The CDR3 is CASSFGTENQPQHF. The CDR3 bases are TGTGCCAGCAGTTTCGGGACAGAGAATCAGCCCCAGCATTTT.

The rearrangement uses TRBV5-4 and TRBJ2-4, with TRBD2 matching 12 bases. Germline V gene data show CDR1 as SGHNT and CDR2 as YYREEE (reference sequence). The CDR3 contains 16 residues. J was trimmed by 7 bases and V by 2 bases; bases with no gene match: 7. Here the CDR3 reads CASSFWTSGNKNIQYF. The DNA of the CDR3 is TGTGCCAGCAGCTTTTGGACTAGCGGGAACAAGAACATTCAGTACTTC.

The chain joins TRBV6-1 to TRBJ2-7; possible D gene TRBD1, 5 bases. CDR3 length: 11 residues. V was pared by 3 bases and J by 5 bases, with 5 bases between. The germline V gene encodes CDR1 MNHNS and CDR2 SASEGT. The CDR3 nucleotides are TGTGCCAGCAGTGACAGGGACGAGCAGTACTTC. It translates to CASSDRDEQYF.

This sequence joins TRBV18 and TRBJ2-7; TRBD1 matches 10 bases. CDR1 KGHSH and CDR2 LQKENI come from the germline V gene. The J segment lost 0 bases and the V segment lost 3 bases, leaving 2 bases of the junction unmatched. The CDR3 is 15 residues long. This CDR3 reads CASSPDRGSSYEQYF. In DNA, the CDR3 is TGTGCCAGCTCACCGGACAGGGGGTCCTCCTACGAGCAGTACTTC.

The chain joins TRBV5-5 to TRBJ2-1, with 11 bases lining up with TRBD1. The J segment lost 3 bases and the V segment lost 4 bases, leaving 6 bases of the junction unmatched. Germline V lookup: CDR1 SGHKS, CDR2 YYEKEE (reference sequence). There are 16 residues in the CDR3. CDR3 in DNA: TGTGCCAGCAGCATCGGACAGGGGGCTATCTACAATGAGCAGTTCTTC. Translating it yields CASSIGQGAIYNEQFF.

The chain is built from TRBV5-6 and TRBJ1-1, with D maybe TRBD1 (5 bases). Looked up from germline, CDR1 is SGHDT and CDR2 is YYEEEE. The CDR3 length is 16 residues. V was pared by 1 base and J by 1 base, with 14 bases between. This chain's CDR3 is CASSLLVRVKNTEAFF. The CDR3 DNA is TGTGCCAGCAGCTTGTTGGTCAGGGTAAAGAACACTGAAGCTTTCTTT.

The V and J genes are TRBV5-4 and TRBJ2-2, with TRBD1 as a possible D gene (6 bases). Germline values: CDR1 SGHNT, CDR2 YYREEE (reference sequence). The V end lost 5 bases, the J end lost 2 bases, and 13 bases lay between the germline ends. The CDR3 spans 15 residues. The CDR3 protein is CASSSLQGNTGELFF. The CDR3 DNA reads TGTGCCAGCAGTTCGTTACAGGGAAACACCGGGGAGCTGTTTTTT.

The sample holds a few counts of this clone. The V gene is TRBV7-2, the J gene TRBJ2-7; D gene unclear. Trimming stripped 5 bases from V and 4 bases from J, with 6 bases between. Germline V gives CDR1 SGHTA, CDR2 FQGNSA. The CDR3 sequence is 11 residues long. In DNA form, the CDR3 reads TGTGCCAGCAGCCCCCAGTACGAGCAGTACTTC. Translation gives CASSPQYEQYF.

In this sample, this clone is medium-sized. The chain is built from TRBV6-1 and TRBJ1-4; 8 bases map to TRBD1. Germline loops: CDR1 MNHNS, CDR2 SASEGT. The CDR3 runs 15 residues. V lost 3 bases and J lost 7; bases outside the gene matches: 7. The CDR3 is CASSDVAGGGEKLFF. The CDR3 DNA is TGTGCCAGCAGTGACGTAGCAGGGGGCGGTGAAAAACTGTTTTTT.

V gene TRBV4-1 combines with J gene TRBJ1-1, with D perhaps matching TRBD1 (5 bases). The CDR3 spans 14 residues. Germline V lookup: CDR1 MGHRA, CDR2 YSYEKL. The V gene lost 0 bases and the J gene lost 1 base, with 6 bases spanning the gap. The CDR3, as DNA: TGCGCCAGCAGCCAAGAGGGGCAGAACACTGAAGCTTTCTTT. Its protein product is CASSQEGQNTEAFF.

To note about this clone: Other DNA sequences in this sample translate to the same CDR3. J is TRBJ1-2 and V is TRBV15; no clear D gene. Germline V gene data show CDR1 as LNHNV and CDR2 as YYDKDF (reference sequence). This CDR3 contains 13 residues. The V end lost 0 bases, the J end lost 2 bases, and 4 bases lay between the germline ends. CDR3 protein: CATSRDRNYGYTF. CDR3 sequence (DNA): TGTGCCACCAGCAGAGATCGGAACTATGGCTACACCTTC.

The chain is built from TRBV12-5 and TRBJ1-2; D unclear. Germline CDR1 is LGHNT and CDR2 is FRNRAP. The CDR3 has 16 residues. Trimming took 0 bases from V and 2 from J, leaving 13 bases between them. In nucleotides, the CDR3 is TGTGCTAGTGGTTTGGTACGGGTCAATCTCAACTATGGCTACACCTTC. It codes for CASGLVRVNLNYGYTF.

This chain joins TRBV19 and TRBJ2-1; 7 bases match TRBD2. The CDR3 totals 15 residues. V was clipped by 5 bases and J by 4 bases; unmatched bases: 8. From germline, CDR1 is LNHDA and CDR2 SQIVND (reference sequence). This chain's CDR3 is CASSLGLAEYNEQFF. The CDR3 nucleotides read TGTGCCAGTAGTCTTGGGCTAGCGGAGTACAATGAGCAGTTCTTC.

This rearrangement joins TRBV18 to TRBJ1-5; possible D gene TRBD1, 5 bases. CDR1 is KGHSH, CDR2 LQKENI, per germline. V was pared by 6 bases and J by 0 bases, with 15 bases between. The CDR3 spans 16 residues. CDR3 nucleotide sequence: TGTGCCAGCTCGGGAGGGACGGCATATAGCAATCAGCCCCAGCATTTT. Its protein is CASSGGTAYSNQPQHF.

The chain joins TRBV25-1 to TRBJ1-4; no firm D call. With 4 bases removed from V and 7 bases from J, the gap between germline ends came to 7 bases. From germline, CDR1 is MGHDK and CDR2 SYGVNS. The length of the CDR3 is 12 residues. The CDR3 protein is CASSGISEKLFF. CDR3 coding DNA: TGTGCCAGCAGTGGAATCAGTGAAAAACTGTTTTTT.

The chain is built from TRBV19 and TRBJ1-1; tentative D call: TRBD1 (5 bases). From germline, CDR1 is LNHDA and CDR2 SQIVND (reference sequence). The CDR3 totals 13 residues. V dropped 10 bases and J dropped 8 bases, with 20 bases sitting between them. CDR3 sequence (DNA): TGTGCCATCTACTACCGGGACTCAGACGAAGCTTTCTTT. Translating gives CAIYYRDSDEAFF.

The chain uses TRBV19 and TRBJ1-5; 7 bases line up with TRBD1. This CDR3 has 15 residues. With V trimmed by 5 bases and J by 7 bases, 11 bases remained unmatched. Germline V gives CDR1 LNHDA, CDR2 SQIVND (reference sequence). The CDR3 DNA reads as TGTGCCAGTAGTGGCCGGGACAGTCGTCGACAGCCCCAGCATTTT. Translation gives CASSGRDSRRQPQHF.

V usage is TRBV15 and J usage is TRBJ1-2, with TRBD1 as a possible D gene (6 bases). CDR1 is LNHNV, CDR2 YYDKDF, per germline (reference sequence). There are 12 residues in the CDR3. With 4 bases removed from V and 8 bases from J, the gap between germline ends came to 11 bases. The DNA of the CDR3 is TGTGCCACCAGCATGGACAGATCCGGCTACACCTTC. Translated: CATSMDRSGYTF.

The chain couples TRBV9 to TRBJ1-2; D gene ambiguous. CDR1 is SGDLS and CDR2 is YYNGEE in the germline V gene. CDR3 length: 14 residues. Trimming took 0 bases from V and 6 from J, leaving 12 bases between them. The CDR3 DNA is TGTGCCAGCAGCGTAGGGGTCAGCGTAGATGGCTACACCTTC. It codes for CASSVGVSVDGYTF.

V is TRBV7-6 and J is TRBJ2-1; 12 nucleotides align to TRBD2. The CDR3 has 15 amino acids. Per germline, CDR1 SGHVS and CDR2 FNYEAQ. After removal of 6 bases from V and 2 bases from J, the junction contained 2 bases not matched to a gene. Here the CDR3 reads CASRGTSGPYNEQFF. Here the CDR3 DNA reads TGTGCCAGCAGGGGGACTAGCGGGCCCTACAATGAGCAGTTCTTC.

The rearrangement joins TRBV5-4 to TRBJ2-2; 11 bases align to TRBD2. J lost 6 bases, V lost 4 bases, and 8 bases had no gene match. Looked up from germline, CDR1 is SGHNT and CDR2 is YYREEE (reference sequence). This CDR3 region has 16 residues. The CDR3: CASSVLAGGLAGELFF. The CDR3 region has the DNA TGTGCCAGCAGCGTCCTAGCGGGAGGTCTCGCCGGGGAGCTGTTTTTT. The variable domain in full, completed from reference TRBV5-4 and TRBJ2-2, reads ETGVTQSPTHLIKTRGQQVTLRCSSQSGHNTVSWYQQALGQGPQFIFQYYREEENGRGNFPPRFSGLQFPNYSSELNVNALELDDSALYLCASSVLAGGLAGELFFGEGSRLTVL.

This clone was observed once. V is TRBV7-3 and J is TRBJ2-5, with D perhaps matching TRBD2 (7 bases). The CDR3 runs to 18 residues. Trimming cost V 1 base and J 3 bases, with 21 bases left between them. Germline-derived CDR1 and CDR2 are SGHTA and FQGTGA. CDR3 bases: TGTGCCAGCAGCTTAAACCACCCTCCGGGGGGCGTGGAAGAGACCCAGTACTTC. Amino acid sequence: CASSLNHPPGGVEETQYF.

This rearrangement joins TRBV2 to TRBJ1-2; D unresolved. Between the trimmed V and J ends, which lost 3 bases and 6 bases, there was a span of 20 bases. CDR3 length: 16 residues. Germline V lookup: CDR1 SNHLY, CDR2 FYNNEI. CDR3 nucleotides: TGTGCCAGCAGTGAGATTTCCTCATTGGAGGGCAATGGCTACACCTTC. Protein: CASSEISSLEGNGYTF.

The chain couples TRBV2 to TRBJ2-6; the D is unclear. Germline V lookup: CDR1 SNHLY, CDR2 FYNNEI. This CDR3 contains 15 residues. The V and J ends lost 8 bases and 2 bases respectively, with 13 bases between them. CDR3 in DNA: TGTGCCAGCCATCTATTCTTGCCTGGGGCCAACGTCCTGACTTTC. It is translated as CASHLFLPGANVLTF.